These T cell receptor beta chains were read from a single sample in a study of beta chain features in type 1 diabetes. This table comes from immunoSEQ multiplex PCR, and its TCRdb copy is limited to in-frame clones, with some not included. The sample lists approximately 260,000 clones; roughly 22% were seen once. The sequenced material came from naive CD4+ T cells from blood. The receptor source for this set is a middle-aged woman with type 1 diabetes. CDR3s leave out the opening cysteine and the closing phenylalanine or tryptophan. Each record gives: clone size, J gene, V gene, CDR3 protein. A row's size may be missing; if present it is once, few, many or a size class.

few TRBJ2-5 TRBV25-1 ASRQGQETQY
- TRBJ2-3 TRBV14 ASSLLAGNTDTQY
few TRBJ1-4 TRBV18 ASSETADEKLF
few TRBJ1-1 TRBV11-2 ASSFTLGGSMNTEAF
- TRBJ2-7 TRBV11-3 ASSPGQGQGHEQY
- TRBJ2-7 TRBV6-5 ASSRGTSVHEQY
- TRBJ1-4 TRBV30 AWKRLPNEKLF
- TRBJ1-2 TRBV6-6 ASSGATRYGYT
- TRBJ2-1 TRBV13 ASSLELAGRNEQF
- TRBJ1-1 TRBV7-9 ASSPGQNTEAF
- TRBJ1-6 TRBV5-4 ASSGQGTDSPLH
- TRBJ2-2 TRBV9 ASSVSGTNTGELF
few TRBJ2-7 TRBV28 ASSIQGADEQY
- TRBJ2-2 TRBV5-1 ASSDGRPHTGELF
- TRBJ2-1 TRBV7-6 ASSNSGGPYNEQF
- TRBJ1-2 TRBV7-9 ASSREEDGYT